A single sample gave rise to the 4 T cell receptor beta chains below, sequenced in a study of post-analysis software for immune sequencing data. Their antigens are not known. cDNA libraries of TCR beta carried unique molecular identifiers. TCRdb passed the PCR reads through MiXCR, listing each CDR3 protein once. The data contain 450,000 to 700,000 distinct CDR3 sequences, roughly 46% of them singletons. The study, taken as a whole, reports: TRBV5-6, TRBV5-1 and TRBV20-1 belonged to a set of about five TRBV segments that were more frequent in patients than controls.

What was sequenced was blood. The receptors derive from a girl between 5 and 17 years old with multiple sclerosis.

In DNA, the CDR3 is TGTGCTACCAAACCACAGGGCTACAATGAGCAGTACTTC. Its protein is CATKPQGYNEQYF. This chain connects TRBV6-6 to TRBJ2-5; perhaps TRBD1 as D (6 bases). The CDR3 is 13 amino acids. Per germline, CDR1 MNHNY and CDR2 SVGAGI (reference sequence).

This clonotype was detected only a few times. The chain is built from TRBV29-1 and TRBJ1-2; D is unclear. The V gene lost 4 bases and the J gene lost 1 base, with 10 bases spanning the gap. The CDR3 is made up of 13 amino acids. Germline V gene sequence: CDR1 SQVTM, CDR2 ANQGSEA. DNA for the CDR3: TGCAGCGTTGGAGTTGCCGGTAACTATGGCTACACCTTC. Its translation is CSVGVAGNYGYTF.

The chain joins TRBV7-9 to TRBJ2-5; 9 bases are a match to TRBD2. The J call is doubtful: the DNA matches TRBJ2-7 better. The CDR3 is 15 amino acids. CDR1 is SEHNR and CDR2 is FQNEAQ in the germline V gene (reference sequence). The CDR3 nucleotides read TGTGCCAGCAGCCCTAGGACTAGCGTGTGGTTCGAGCAGTACTTC. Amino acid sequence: CASSPRTSVWFEQYF.

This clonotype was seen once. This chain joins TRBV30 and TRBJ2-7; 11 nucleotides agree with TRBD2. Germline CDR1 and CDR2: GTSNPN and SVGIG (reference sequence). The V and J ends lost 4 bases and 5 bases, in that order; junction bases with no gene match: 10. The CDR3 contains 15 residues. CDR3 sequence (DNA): TGTGCCTGGACTCGTAGCGGGAGGGCCTTCGACGAGCAGTACTTC. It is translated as CAWTRSGRAFDEQYF.